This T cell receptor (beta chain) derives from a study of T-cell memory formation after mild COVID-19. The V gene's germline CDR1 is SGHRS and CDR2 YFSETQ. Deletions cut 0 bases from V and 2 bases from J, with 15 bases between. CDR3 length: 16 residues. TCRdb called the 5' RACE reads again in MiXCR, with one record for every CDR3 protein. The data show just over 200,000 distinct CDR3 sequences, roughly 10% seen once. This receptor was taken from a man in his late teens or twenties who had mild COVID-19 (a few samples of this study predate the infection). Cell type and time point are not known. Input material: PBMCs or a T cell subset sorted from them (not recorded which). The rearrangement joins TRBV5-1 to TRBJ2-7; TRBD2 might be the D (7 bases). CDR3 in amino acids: CASSLAGGTRAYEQYV. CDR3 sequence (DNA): TGCGCCAGCAGCTTGGCCGGGGGGACACGAGCCTACGAGCAGTACGTC.